This TCR beta chain was obtained from a study of T cell repertoires in cytomegalovirus infection. Study overall: An indication of both CMV infection and matching HLA type came from public TCR beta signatures. Study results and caveats: CMV-specific TCR beta clonotypes restricted by HLA-C were the ones dominating the ex vivo response.

This clonotype was recorded at least ten times. Antigen: not known. TCRdb passed the reads through MiXCR, listing each CDR3 protein once. The data contain approximately 1,000,000 distinct CDR3 sequences, approximately 30% of them singletons. The CDR3 totals 14 residues. Germline lookup yields CDR1 SGHVS and CDR2 FNYEAQ. The V end was cut by 1 base, the J end by 11 bases, with 15 bases between. The rearrangement uses TRBV7-6 and TRBJ1-5, with D possibly being TRBD1 (6 bases). This TCR was recovered from a human donor in good health (CMV status not recorded). Some clones in this sample may be carry-over from other donors' samples. This specimen consisted of cultured CD8+ T cells from PBMCs, obtained from culture after CMV antigen stimulation. CDR3 sequence: CASSLGGAGKAQHF. CDR3 sequence (DNA): TGTGCCAGCAGCTTAGGGGGGGCCGGCAAGGCCCAGCATTTT. Complete variable domain (other parts from reference TRBV7-6 and TRBJ1-5): GAGVSQSPRYKVTKRGQDVALRCDPISGHVSLYWYRQALGQGPEFLTYFNYEAQQDKSGLPNDRFSAERPEGSISTLTIQRTEQRDSAMYRCASSLGGAGKAQHFGDGTRLSIL.